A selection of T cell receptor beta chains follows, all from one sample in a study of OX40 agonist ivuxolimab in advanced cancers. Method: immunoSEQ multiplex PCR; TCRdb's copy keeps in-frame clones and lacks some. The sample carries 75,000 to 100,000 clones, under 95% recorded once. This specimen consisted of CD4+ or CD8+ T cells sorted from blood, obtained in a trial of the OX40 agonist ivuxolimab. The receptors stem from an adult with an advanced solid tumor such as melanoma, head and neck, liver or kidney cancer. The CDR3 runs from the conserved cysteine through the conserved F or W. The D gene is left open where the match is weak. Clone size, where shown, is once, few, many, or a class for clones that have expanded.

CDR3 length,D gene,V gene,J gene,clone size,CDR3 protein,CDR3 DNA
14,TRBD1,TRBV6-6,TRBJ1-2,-,CASREQGVGYGYTF,TGTGCCAGCAGGGAACAGGGGGTGGGCTATGGCTACACCTTC
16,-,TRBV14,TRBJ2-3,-,CASSLPRTTNTDTQYF,TGTGCCAGCAGCCTCCCGAGGACTACCAACACAGATACGCAGTATTTT
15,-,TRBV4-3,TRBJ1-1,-,CASSQDPDPWGEAFF,TGCGCCAGCAGCCAAGATCCTGACCCCTGGGGTGAAGCTTTCTTT
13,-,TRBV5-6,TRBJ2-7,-,CAVGRGLPYEQYF,TGTGCCGTCGGGCGGGGATTACCCTACGAGCAGTACTTC
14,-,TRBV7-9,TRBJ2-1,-,CASSLGGPNNEQFF,TGTGCCAGCAGCTTAGGGGGACCTAACAATGAGCAGTTCTTC
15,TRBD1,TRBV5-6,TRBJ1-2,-,CASSLVEGAIYGYTF,TGTGCCAGCAGCTTGGTGGAGGGGGCAATCTATGGCTACACCTTC
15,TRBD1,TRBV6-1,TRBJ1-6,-,CASSDDRGQSSPLHF,TGTGCCAGCAGTGATGACAGGGGGCAAAGTTCACCCCTCCACTTT
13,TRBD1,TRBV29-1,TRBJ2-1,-,CSVDTTGGEEQFF,TGCAGCGTAGACACGACAGGGGGCGAAGAGCAGTTCTTC
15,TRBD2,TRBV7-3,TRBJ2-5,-,CASSSGLAGGETQYF,TGTGCCAGCAGCTCCGGACTAGCGGGAGGAGAGACCCAGTACTTC
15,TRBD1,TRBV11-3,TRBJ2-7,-,CASSPGTGAASPQYF,TGTGCCAGCAGCCCGGGGACAGGGGCAGCATCTCCGCAGTACTTC
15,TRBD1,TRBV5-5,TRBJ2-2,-,CASSVRQGGTGELFF,TGTGCCAGCAGCGTCAGACAGGGTGGCACCGGGGAGCTGTTTTTT
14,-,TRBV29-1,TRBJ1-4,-,CSVLGAGGNEKLFF,TGCAGCGTCTTGGGGGCAGGCGGTAATGAAAAACTGTTTTTT
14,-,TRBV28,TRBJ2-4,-,CASIKAGPINIQYF,TGTGCCAGCATCAAGGCCGGGCCCATAAACATTCAGTACTTC
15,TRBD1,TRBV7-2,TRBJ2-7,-,CASSLGTGGSYEQYF,TGTGCCAGCAGCTTAGGGACAGGGGGCTCCTACGAGCAGTACTTC
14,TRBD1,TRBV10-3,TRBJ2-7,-,CATYTGQGAWEQYF,TGTGCCACCTATACGGGACAGGGGGCGTGGGAGCAGTACTTC
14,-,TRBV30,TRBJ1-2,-,CAWSRRGAPDGYTF,TGTGCCTGGAGTCGTCGGGGGGCGCCGGATGGCTACACCTTC
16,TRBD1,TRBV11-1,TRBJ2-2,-,CASSPRQGAHTGELFF,TGTGCCAGCAGCCCAAGACAGGGGGCCCACACCGGGGAGCTGTTTTTT
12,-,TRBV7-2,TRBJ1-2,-,CASSSSDSYYTF,TGTGCCAGCAGCTCATCGGACAGCTACTACACCTTC
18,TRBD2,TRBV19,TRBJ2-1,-,CASSILGLAGSGADEQFF,TGTGCCAGTAGTATACTCGGACTAGCGGGCAGCGGCGCTGATGAGCAGTTCTTC
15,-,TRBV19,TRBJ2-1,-,CASSLIAALGNEQFF,TGTGCCAGTAGTCTTATAGCGGCTCTGGGGAATGAGCAGTTCTTC
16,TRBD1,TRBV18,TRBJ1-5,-,CASSPERTGGNQPQHF,TGTGCCAGCTCACCAGAGAGGACAGGTGGCAATCAGCCCCAGCATTTT
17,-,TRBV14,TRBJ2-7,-,CASSQELIEGSSYEQYF,TGTGCCAGCAGCCAAGAGTTAATTGAGGGCAGCTCCTACGAGCAGTACTTC
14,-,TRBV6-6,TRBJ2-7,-,CASSFPDYPGEQYF,TGTGCCAGCAGTTTCCCTGACTACCCGGGGGAGCAGTACTTC
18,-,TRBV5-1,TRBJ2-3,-,CASSLGRQPPILTDTQYF,TGCGCCAGCAGCTTGGGAAGACAGCCACCAATTCTCACAGATACGCAGTATTTT
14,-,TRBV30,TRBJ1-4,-,CASQEGGFREKLFF,TGTGCCTCCCAAGAGGGGGGTTTTCGCGAAAAACTGTTTTTT
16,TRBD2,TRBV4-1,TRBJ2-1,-,CASSQKAGGPNNEQFF,TGCGCCAGCAGCCAAAAAGCGGGAGGGCCGAACAATGAGCAGTTCTTC
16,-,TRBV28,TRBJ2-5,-,CASRRPSGTSELGQYF,TGTGCCAGCAGGAGACCTTCAGGGACGAGCGAACTAGGCCAGTACTTC
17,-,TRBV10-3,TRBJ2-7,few,CAISESRGGTASYEQYF,TGTGCCATCAGTGAATCTCGTGGGGGGACAGCCTCCTACGAGCAGTACTTC
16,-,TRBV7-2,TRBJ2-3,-,CASSRGRTPSTDTQYF,TGTGCCAGCAGCAGGGGTAGGACCCCGAGCACAGATACGCAGTATTTT
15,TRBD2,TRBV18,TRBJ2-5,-,CASSPILAGQETQYF,TGTGCCAGCTCACCAATACTAGCGGGCCAAGAGACCCAGTACTTC
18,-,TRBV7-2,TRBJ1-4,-,CASSFGRRTTATNEKLFF,TGTGCCAGCAGCTTCGGACGTCGGACAACAGCAACTAATGAAAAACTGTTTTTT
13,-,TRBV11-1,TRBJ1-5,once,CASSSTGNQPQHF,TGTGCCAGCAGCTCCACAGGGAATCAGCCCCAGCATTTT
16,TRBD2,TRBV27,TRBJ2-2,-,CASRTPLAGNGGELFF,TGTGCCAGCAGAACGCCTCTAGCGGGAAATGGCGGGGAGCTGTTTTTT
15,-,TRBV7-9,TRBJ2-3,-,CASSRLRVGPDTQYF,TGTGCCAGCAGTCGTCTGCGCGTCGGACCAGATACGCAGTATTTT
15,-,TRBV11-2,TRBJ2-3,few,CASSPSSGGTDTQYF,TGTGCCAGCAGCCCATCGTCAGGGGGCACAGATACGCAGTATTTT
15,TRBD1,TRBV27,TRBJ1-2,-,CASSFRQGRGPGYTF,TGTGCCAGCAGTTTTCGTCAGGGCAGGGGGCCAGGCTACACCTTC
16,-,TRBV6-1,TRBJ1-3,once,CASSVPSGYAGNTIYF,TGTGCCAGCAGTGTTCCCAGTGGTTACGCTGGAAACACCATATATTTT
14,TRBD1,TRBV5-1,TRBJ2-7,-,CASSAQGGDYEQYF,TGCGCCAGCAGCGCACAGGGGGGAGACTACGAGCAGTACTTC
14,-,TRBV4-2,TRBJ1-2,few,CASSQSQGKSGYTF,TGTGCCAGCAGCCAAAGTCAGGGGAAGTCTGGCTACACCTTC
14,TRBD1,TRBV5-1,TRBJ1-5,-,CASSSGTGNQPQHF,TGCGCCAGCAGTTCCGGGACAGGGAATCAGCCCCAGCATTTT
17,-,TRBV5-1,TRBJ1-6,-,CASSLAGGERNNSPLHF,TGCGCCAGCAGCTTGGCCGGGGGAGAACGGAATAATTCACCCCTCCACTTT
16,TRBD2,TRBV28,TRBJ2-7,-,CASREVLAGGTYEQYF,TGTGCCAGCAGGGAGGTACTAGCGGGAGGGACCTACGAGCAGTACTTC
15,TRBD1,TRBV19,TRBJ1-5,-,CASSIPGQGFQPQHF,TGTGCCAGTAGTATCCCCGGACAGGGTTTTCAGCCCCAGCATTTT
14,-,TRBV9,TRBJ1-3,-,CASSVYRDGNTIYF,TGTGCCAGCAGCGTTTACAGGGATGGAAACACCATATATTTT
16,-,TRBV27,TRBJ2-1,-,CASSLSGTWHGGKQFF,TGTGCCAGCAGTTTAAGTGGGACATGGCATGGGGGGAAGCAGTTCTTC
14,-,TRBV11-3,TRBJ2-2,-,CASSLVRGSGELFF,TGTGCCAGCAGCTTAGTTAGGGGAAGCGGGGAGCTGTTTTTT
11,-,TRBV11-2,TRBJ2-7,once,CASSLVFEQYF,TGTGCCAGCAGCTTAGTGTTTGAGCAGTACTTC
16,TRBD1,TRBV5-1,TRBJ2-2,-,CASSKGQGWDTGELFF,TGCGCCAGCAGCAAGGGACAGGGCTGGGACACCGGGGAGCTGTTTTTT
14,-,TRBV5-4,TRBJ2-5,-,CASSLAGSQETQYF,TGTGCCAGCAGCTTGGCCGGCAGCCAAGAGACCCAGTACTTC
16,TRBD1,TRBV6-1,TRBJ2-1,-,CASSEASTGLYNEQFF,TGTGCCAGCAGTGAAGCGTCGACAGGGCTGTACAATGAGCAGTTCTTC
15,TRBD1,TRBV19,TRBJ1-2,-,CASSIETTGKRSYTF,TGTGCCAGTAGTATAGAGACGACAGGGAAGCGCAGCTACACCTTC
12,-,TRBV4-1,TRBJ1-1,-,CASSQPNSGAFF,TGCGCCAGCAGCCAACCTAACTCAGGAGCTTTCTTT
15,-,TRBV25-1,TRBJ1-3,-,CASTAGGWAGNTIYF,TGTGCCAGCACCGCTGGGGGATGGGCTGGAAACACCATATATTTT
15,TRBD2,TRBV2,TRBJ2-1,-,CASSLLAGAYNEQFF,TGTGCCAGCAGTTTGCTAGCGGGAGCGTACAATGAGCAGTTCTTC